A selection of T cell receptor beta chains follows, all from one sample in a study of T cell responses to AZD1222 COVID-19 vaccine. The table came from immunoSEQ multiplex PCR; TCRdb's copy has only in-frame clones and leaves some out. Of 90,000 to 130,000 clones in the sample, 94% were seen once. Sequenced material: peripheral blood, taken 28 days after the second AZD1222 dose. These receptors came from an adult who received the AZD1222 COVID-19 vaccine. Each CDR3 is given with its conserved first and last residue. Each record gives: V gene, J gene, CDR3 protein.

TRBV25-1	TRBJ1-1	CASSELERGISTEAFF
TRBV18	TRBJ1-4	CASAKLRGQDEKLFF
TRBV19	TRBJ1-1	CASSIVGTGMNTEAFF
TRBV6-5	TRBJ2-7	CASSYATSGGYEQYF
TRBV29-1	TRBJ1-5	CSVYEGFNQPQHF
TRBV5-1	TRBJ1-6	CASRLAGTSATPLHF
TRBV7-8	TRBJ2-3	CASSLGGTSTDTQYF
TRBV7-2	TRBJ2-3	CASSPTSLDTQYF
TRBV6-4	TRBJ1-5	CASSEQMDQPQHF
TRBV4-1	TRBJ1-5	CASSRYPGTGLKSEPQHF
TRBV6-1	TRBJ1-1	CASSDRDNTEAFF
TRBV7-6	TRBJ2-1	CASSLGSAGGYNEQFF
TRBV30	TRBJ1-1	CAWKGRTAFF
TRBV6-5	TRBJ1-1	CASTSRGAVTEAFF
TRBV24-1	TRBJ1-5	CATSDFRTGGAYNRSNQPQHF